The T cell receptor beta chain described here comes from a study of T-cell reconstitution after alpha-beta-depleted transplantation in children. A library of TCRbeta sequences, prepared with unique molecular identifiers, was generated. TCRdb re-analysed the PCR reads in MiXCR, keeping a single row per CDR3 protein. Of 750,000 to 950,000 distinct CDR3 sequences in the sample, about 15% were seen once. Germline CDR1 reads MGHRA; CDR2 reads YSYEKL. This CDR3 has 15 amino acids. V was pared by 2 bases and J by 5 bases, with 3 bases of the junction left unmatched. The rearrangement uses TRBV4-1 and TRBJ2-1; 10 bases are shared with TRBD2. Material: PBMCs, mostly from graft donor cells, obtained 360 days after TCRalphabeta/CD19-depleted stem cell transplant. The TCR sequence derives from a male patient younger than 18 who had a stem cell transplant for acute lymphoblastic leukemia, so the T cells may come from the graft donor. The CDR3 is CASSQTGLANNEQFF. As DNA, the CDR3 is TGCGCCAGCAGCCAAACGGGACTAGCGAACAATGAGCAGTTCTTC.